These 20 T cell receptor beta chains were sequenced from one sample in a study of blood T cell repertoires in COVID-19. Clones were sequenced by immunoSEQ multiplex PCR, and TCRdb holds only the in-frame ones, with some missing. The data contain about 670,000 clones, about nine tenths of them singletons. The sample consisted of peripheral blood. The source of these receptors is a woman aged 18-29 years with acute or convalescent COVID-19.

This rearrangement joins TRBV5-6 to TRBJ1-5, with D hard to call. Germline CDR1 SGHDT, CDR2 YYEEEE. V was cut by 0 bases and J by 7 bases, with 5 bases left in between. The CDR3 has 12 residues. The CDR3 DNA reads as TGTGCCAGCAGCTTGGGCCGGCAGCCCCAGCATTTT. This codes for CASSLGRQPQHF.

This clone has a handful of counts. This rearrangement joins TRBV7-8 to TRBJ1-2; TRBD1 matches at 7 bases. The CDR3 totals 16 residues. The V gene's germline CDR1 is SGHVS and CDR2 FQNEAQ. J was trimmed by 4 bases and V by 5 bases; bases with no gene match: 13. The CDR3 DNA follows: TGTGCCAGCAGCCTCCGACAGGGATGGTTGGGCTATGGCTACACCTTC. This codes for CASSLRQGWLGYGYTF.

The V gene is TRBV4-3, the J gene TRBJ1-4; D not certain. V was clipped by 3 bases and J by 4 bases, with 9 bases between them. The CDR3 runs 14 residues. The germline V gene encodes CDR1 LGHNA and CDR2 YSLEER. Here the CDR3 DNA reads TGCGCCAGCAGCCATCTTCCGGGTAATGAAAAACTGTTTTTT. It specifies CASSHLPGNEKLFF.

This clone was seen a few times. This chain links TRBV9 with TRBJ1-2; no clear D gene. Trimming cost V 3 bases and J 0 bases, with 12 bases left between them. The CDR3 loop spans 15 amino acids. Germline assignment: CDR1 SGDLS and CDR2 YYNGEE. CDR3 region: CASSDGMGANYGYTF. DNA of the CDR3: TGTGCCAGCAGCGACGGGATGGGAGCTAACTATGGCTACACCTTC. Variable domain in full (rest from reference TRBV9 and TRBJ1-2): DSGVTQTPKHLITATGQRVTLRCSPRSGDLSVYWYQQSLDQGLQFLIQYYNGEERAKGNILERFSAQQFPDLHSELNLSSLELGDSALYFCASSDGMGANYGYTFGSGTRLTVV.

The chain couples TRBV10-3 to TRBJ2-3; TRBD2 agrees at 9 bases. CDR1 is ENHRY and CDR2 is SYGVKD in the germline V gene. Trimming at V came to 3 bases and at J to 1 base, leaving 5 bases not matched to a gene. The CDR3 spans 16 residues. CDR3 sequence (DNA): TGTGCCATCAGTGATGGTTCTAGCGGGGGCACAGATACGCAGTATTTT. Amino acids: CAISDGSSGGTDTQYF.

The CDR3 region has the DNA TGTGCCAGCAGTTACCCACCGGGTGATATTCAGTACTTC. It translates to CASSYPPGDIQYF. The rearrangement joins TRBV6-2 or TRBV6-3 to TRBJ2-4; no clear D. This CDR3 has 13 amino acids. Trimming shortened V by 2 bases and J by 10 bases, and 12 bases separated the two germline ends. CDR1 and CDR2 from the germline V gene are MNHEY and SVGEGT.

The gene calls are TRBV12-3 or TRBV12-4 and TRBJ1-4; D may be TRBD1 (5 bases). The CDR3 is 11 residues long. The V end was cut by 7 bases, the J end by 8 bases, with 8 bases between. CDR3 sequence reads: CASTRGEKLFF. The DNA for the CDR3 is TGTGCCAGCACCCGGGGGGAAAAACTGTTTTTT.

The rearrangement uses TRBV3-1 (or the pseudogene TRBV3-2) and TRBJ2-4, with TRBD1 identical over 8 bases. The CDR3 is 17 residues long. Trimming removed 0 bases from V and 3 bases from J; junction bases left unmatched: 7. Germline-derived CDR1 and CDR2 are LGHDT and YNNKEL (reference sequence). In nucleotides, the CDR3 is TGTGCCAGCAGCCAAGAGGCAGGGGGCTTTGTCAAAAACATTCAGTACTTC. It codes for CASSQEAGGFVKNIQYF.

The chain is built from TRBV6-5 and TRBJ2-7, with D perhaps TRBD1 (7 bases). V was trimmed by 7 bases and J by 5 bases, leaving 18 bases between them. Germline loops: CDR1 MNHEY, CDR2 SVGAGI. The CDR3 contains 14 residues. CDR3 amino acids: CASTPDGGGDEQYF. In DNA form, the CDR3 reads TGTGCCAGCACTCCCGATGGAGGGGGCGACGAGCAGTACTTC.

This CDR3 is CAMGTANTGELFF. The CDR3 bases are TGTGCCATGGGGACAGCGAACACCGGGGAGCTGTTTTTT. The chain uses TRBV10-3 and TRBJ2-2; the match to TRBD1 covers 7 bases. CDR1 and CDR2 (germline): ENHRY, SYGVKD. This CDR3 has 13 amino acids. The V and J ends lost 9 bases and 0 bases, in that order; junction bases with no gene match: 1.

The chain couples TRBV7-3 to TRBJ2-2, with D maybe TRBD1 (6 bases). V was pared by 5 bases and J by 6 bases, with 13 bases between. In germline, CDR1 is SGHTA, CDR2 FQGTGA. This CDR3 comprises 14 residues. The CDR3 DNA reads TGTGCCAGCAGCCTCGGGACACCCCCCGGGGAGCTGTTTTTT. Its protein is CASSLGTPPGELFF.

The chain couples TRBV11-3 to TRBJ2-1; no reliable D call. This CDR3 has 13 amino acids. The V gene's germline CDR1 is SGHNT and CDR2 YENEEA. Deletions cut 4 bases from V and 8 bases from J, with 12 bases between. The DNA of the CDR3 is TGTGCCAGCAGCTCCTACCGTATGGATGAGCAGTTCTTC. Translated: CASSSYRMDEQFF. Combining the CDR3 with reference TRBV11-3 and TRBJ2-1 gives the whole variable domain EAGVVQSPRYKIIEKKQPVAFWCNPISGHNTLYWYLQNLGQGPELLIRYENEEAVDDSQLPKDRFSAERLKGVDSTLKIQPAELGDSAVYLCASSSYRMDEQFFGPGTRLTVL.

Note on this clone: A junction end diverges from the germline sequence, so it may reflect a read error. This chain links TRBV27 with TRBJ1-6; D is uncertain. This CDR3 has 15 residues. Germline CDR1 reads MNHEY; CDR2 reads SMNVEV (reference sequence). The CDR3 spells CASSSAGYNKSPLHF. The CDR3 DNA is TGTGCCAGCAGTTCGGCGGGCTATAATAAATCACCCCTCCACTTT.

V usage is TRBV6-4 and J usage is TRBJ2-3; 8 nucleotides agree with TRBD2. Germline lookup yields CDR1 MRHNA and CDR2 SNTAGT. V was clipped by 6 bases and J by 4 bases; unmatched bases: 6. The CDR3 is 14 residues long. CDR3 sequence (DNA): TGTGCCAGCAGCGGGGGGGAAGGTTCAGATACGCAGTATTTT. Translation gives CASSGGEGSDTQYF.

The rearrangement uses TRBV28 and TRBJ1-1; 8 nucleotides agree with TRBD1. Germline loops: CDR1 MDHEN, CDR2 SYDVKM. After removal of 4 bases from V and 3 bases from J, the junction contained 7 bases not matched to a gene. This CDR3 region has 15 residues. The CDR3 DNA sequence: TGTGCCAGCAGTTCGACAGGGGTAGGGTACACTGAAGCTTTCTTT. It specifies CASSSTGVGYTEAFF.

This chain joins TRBV14 and TRBJ1-2; D ambiguous. This CDR3 has 13 residues. V was pared by 4 bases and J by 2 bases, with 8 bases between. The germline gives CDR1 SGHDN, CDR2 FVKESK. As DNA, the CDR3 is TGTGCCAGCAGCCCCTCGGGAAACTATGGCTACACCTTC. Translating gives CASSPSGNYGYTF.

This chain joins TRBV19 and TRBJ1-5; D may be TRBD1 (6 bases). Trimming took off 8 bases at V and 7 bases at J, with 18 bases between the two ends. The CDR3 covers 14 residues. Looked up from germline, CDR1 is LNHDA and CDR2 is SQIVND (reference sequence). CDR3 in amino acids: CASFDGQGYQPQHF. CDR3 nucleotides: TGTGCCAGTTTCGACGGGCAGGGGTACCAGCCCCAGCATTTT.

The chain employs TRBV18 and TRBJ2-5; D ambiguous. V was cut by 8 bases and J by 1 base, with 14 bases left in between. This CDR3 region has 14 residues. The germline CDR1 and CDR2 sequences are KGHSH and LQKENI. The CDR3 nucleotides are TGTGCCAGCCATAAAGTCAGGTCCCAAGAGACCCAGTACTTC. Translation: CASHKVRSQETQYF. Supplemented by reference TRBV18 and TRBJ2-5, the full variable domain reads NAGVMQNPRHLVRRRGQEARLRCSPMKGHSHVYWYRQLPEEGLKFMVYLQKENIIDESGMPKERFSAEFPKEGPSILRIQQVVRGDSAAYFCASHKVRSQETQYFGPGTRLLVL.

This clone was picked up a small number of times. The CDR3 spells CASSSNRGFTEAFF. CDR3 bases: TGTGCCAGCAGTAGCAACAGGGGATTCACTGAAGCTTTCTTT. V and J are TRBV28 and TRBJ1-1, with TRBD1 matching over 7 bases. Germline V gene sequence: CDR1 MDHEN, CDR2 SYDVKM. The CDR3 extends over 14 amino acids. Trimming cost V 5 bases and J 4 bases; bases outside gene matches: 7. The variable domain in full, with the rest retrieved from reference TRBV28 and TRBJ1-1, is DVKVTQSSRYLVKRTGEKVFLECVQDMDHENMFWYRQDPGLGLRLIYFSYDVKMKEKGDIPEGYSVSREKKERFSLILESASTNQTSMYLCASSSNRGFTEAFFGQGTRLTVV.

This chain joins TRBV11-2 and TRBJ1-2, with 9 bases matching TRBD1. After removal of 4 bases from V and 6 bases from J, the junction contained 6 bases not matched to a gene. Germline lookup yields CDR1 SGHAT and CDR2 FQNNGV. The length of the CDR3 is 14 residues. This CDR3 reads CASSYRDRAHGYTF. DNA of the CDR3: TGTGCCAGCAGCTACCGGGACAGGGCCCATGGCTACACCTTC.